This TCR beta chain was captured in a study of blood T cells in healthy people across ages. The length of the CDR3 is 13 residues. The V end was cut by 8 bases, the J end by 5 bases, with 12 bases between. Germline loops: CDR1 SNHLY, CDR2 FYNNEI. It was with a sample-barcoded 5' primer and a J-beta primer mix that a second PCR of roughly 7 to 12 cycles was run. TCRdb reprocessed the 5' RACE reads with MiXCR, giving one entry per CDR3 protein. The repertoire holds about 730,000 distinct CDR3 sequences, with roughly 45% as singletons. The sample consisted of blood. The J gene is TRBJ2-2, the V gene TRBV2, with D perhaps matching TRBD1 (8 bases). The sequence was obtained from an older woman in good health. The CDR3 sequence is CASRGDRTGELFF. The CDR3 DNA reads TGTGCCAGCCGGGGGGACAGGACCGGGGAGCTGTTTTTT.